A selection of T cell receptor beta chains follows, all from one sample in a study of human T cells and chemical hapten exposure. MiXCR, applied by TCRdb to the RACE reads, yields one record per CDR3 protein. The table includes about 350,000 distinct CDR3 sequences, around 5% detected once. This material consisted of whole blood, taken in connection with sensitization to the hapten diphenylcyclopropenone (DPC). These receptors came from a young woman with alopecia areata. Some clones in this sample may be carry-over from other donors' samples. Each CDR3 is given with its conserved first and last residue. D genes are given only for firm matches. Clone size is given for some rows only: seen once, a few or many times, or a class if the clone is expanded.

clone_size j_call v_call d_call cdr3_aa cdr3_nt
many TRBJ1-3 TRBV6-2/TRBV6-3 . CASSPAAERAIYF TGTGCCAGCAGCCCCGCGGCGGAAAGGGCCATATATTTT
. TRBJ2-3 TRBV3-1 TRBD2 CASSRSTSGGDPDTQYF TGTGCCAGCAGCCGTTCCACTAGCGGGGGGGATCCAGATACGCAGTATTTT
many TRBJ1-5 TRBV5-5 TRBD1 CASSLGQGQNQPQHF TGTGCCAGCAGCCTGGGACAGGGCCAAAATCAGCCCCAGCATTTT
many TRBJ1-3 TRBV4-2 . CASSQDQGRTAGNTIYF TGTGCCAGCAGCCAAGATCAGGGGCGTACCGCTGGAAACACCATATATTTT
. TRBJ1-3 TRBV3-1 . CASSLNPTALVANTIYF TGTGCCAGCAGCCTCAATCCGACGGCTCTTGTCGCTAACACCATATATTTT
. TRBJ2-7 TRBV2 . CASTGGTATYEQYF TGTGCCAGCACAGGGGGGACAGCCACCTACGAGCAGTACTTC
. TRBJ1-5 TRBV6-1 . CATETGPTGGQPQHF TGTGCCACCGAGACGGGCCCTACGGGGGGTCAGCCCCAGCATTTT
. TRBJ1-5 TRBV27 . CASSLDGDSNQPQHF TGTGCCAGCAGTTTGGATGGGGATTCCAATCAGCCCCAGCATTTT
. TRBJ2-1 TRBV7-9 TRBD1 CASSLASGTGTVYEQFF TGTGCCAGCAGCTTAGCCTCCGGGACAGGGACGGTCTATGAGCAGTTCTTC
. TRBJ1-1 TRBV6-6 TRBD1 CASTQGAENTEAFF TGTGCCAGCACCCAGGGGGCAGAGAACACTGAAGCTTTCTTT
few TRBJ2-2 TRBV7-7 . CASSFGGGRGTGELFF TGTGCTAGCAGCTTTGGGGGGGGCCGTGGCACCGGGGAGCTGTTTTTT
few TRBJ1-4 TRBV3-1 . CASSQDRLGTLFF TGTGCCAGCAGCCAAGATCGACTGGGCACTCTGTTTTTT
few TRBJ1-1 TRBV2 . CASTFGSAEAFF TGTGCCAGCACGTTTGGCTCCGCTGAAGCTTTCTTT
many TRBJ1-1 TRBV29-1 . CSVTRTANTEAFF TGCAGCGTTACCCGGACAGCGAACACTGAAGCTTTCTTT
few TRBJ2-5 TRBV12-3/TRBV12-4 . CASSFGQGSAETQYF TGTGCCAGCAGTTTTGGGCAGGGGAGTGCAGAGACCCAGTACTTC
few TRBJ2-7 TRBV19 TRBD1 CASSSRQGAYEQYF TGTGCCAGTAGTTCCCGACAGGGGGCCTACGAGCAGTACTTC
. TRBJ1-3 TRBV27 . CASSPTGDGNTIYF TGTGCCAGCAGCCCTACAGGAGACGGAAACACCATATATTTT
many TRBJ2-4 TRBV7-9 . CASSLGGEDIQYF TGTGCCAGCAGCTTAGGCGGGGAAGACATTCAGTACTTC
few TRBJ2-3 TRBV6-2/TRBV6-3 . CASRVLGDGTDTQYF TGTGCCAGCAGAGTATTAGGGGATGGCACAGATACGCAGTATTTT
. TRBJ1-3 TRBV6-2/TRBV6-3 . CASRPKEKNSSGNTIYF TGTGCCAGCAGGCCTAAGGAGAAGAACAGCTCTGGAAACACCATATATTTT
few TRBJ1-1 TRBV4-2 . CASSQESTGTEAFF TGTGCCAGCAGCCAAGAAAGTACGGGGACTGAAGCTTTCTTT
. TRBJ1-1 TRBV3-1 TRBD1 CASAGRGKSMNTEAFF TGTGCCAGCGCCGGCAGGGGGAAATCAATGAACACTGAAGCTTTCTTT
. TRBJ1-2 TRBV6-5 . CASSYRESEGYTF TGTGCCAGCAGTTACAGGGAAAGTGAGGGCTACACCTTC
many TRBJ1-5 TRBV6-2/TRBV6-3 TRBD1 CASRPIAGTGGSNQPQHF TGTGCCAGCAGGCCCATCGCGGGGACAGGGGGTAGCAATCAGCCCCAGCATTTT
many TRBJ1-1 TRBV7-6 . CASSYGGMDTEAFF TGTGCCAGCAGCTACGGGGGAATGGACACTGAAGCTTTCTTT
. TRBJ2-1 TRBV7-8 TRBD2 CASSLLEGGFTYNEQFF TGTGCCAGCAGCTTATTGGAGGGAGGGTTTACCTACAATGAGCAGTTCTTC
few TRBJ2-4 TRBV7-2 . CASSLEGVGAKNIQYF TGTGCCAGCAGCTTAGAAGGGGTAGGAGCCAAAAACATTCAGTACTTC
many TRBJ1-2 TRBV7-9 . CASSPPGAANYGYTF TGTGCCAGCAGCCCTCCCGGAGCAGCAAACTATGGCTACACCTTC
. TRBJ1-6 TRBV3-1 . CASSQDQGVGTSPLHF TGTGCCAGCAGCCAAGATCAGGGCGTCGGAACTTCACCCCTCCACTTT
few TRBJ1-5 TRBV6-2/TRBV6-3 . CASRDTGNQPQHF TGTGCCAGCAGAGACACGGGCAATCAGCCCCAGCATTTT
many TRBJ1-6 TRBV7-2 . CASSLERYNSPLHF TGTGCCAGCAGCTTAGAGAGATATAATTCACCCCTCCACTTT
. TRBJ2-1 TRBV5-1 TRBD2 CASSLVSSGGSNEQFF TGCGCCAGCAGCTTGGTATCTAGCGGGGGGTCCAATGAGCAGTTCTTC
. TRBJ2-5 TRBV5-1 TRBD2 CASSSKGLAGTYQETQYF TGCGCCAGCAGCTCGAAGGGACTAGCGGGGACGTACCAAGAGACCCAGTACTTC
many TRBJ2-5 TRBV7-2 TRBD2 CASSLGLAGGQETQYF TGTGCCAGCAGCTTAGGACTAGCGGGGGGACAAGAGACCCAGTACTTC
many TRBJ1-2 TRBV21-1 . CASSEQGSPPRPYGYTF TGTGCCAGCAGCGAACAGGGGTCTCCTCCTCGACCCTATGGCTACACCTTC
. TRBJ2-2 TRBV20-1 . CSVWSGELFF TGCAGTGTTTGGAGCGGGGAGCTGTTTTTT